This entry concerns a single TCR beta chain. The J segment lost 3 bases and the V segment lost 3 bases, leaving 4 bases of the junction unmatched. The germline V gene has CDR1 SGHRS and CDR2 YFSETQ. CDR3 length equals 14 residues. The sample originates from a study of T cells after yellow fever vaccination. TCRdb itself ran the 5' RACE reads through MiXCR, one entry per CDR3 protein. This sample yields tens of thousands of distinct CDR3 sequences, of which roughly 7.4% are seen a single time; 41% belongs to the top ten. V and J are TRBV5-1 and TRBJ2-7, with TRBD1 identical over 9 bases. The source was CD8+ T cells sorted from PBMCs, collected on the day of the yellow fever booster vaccination. The clonotype was recovered from a man aged 25-45 years who received the YFV17D yellow fever vaccine. CDR3 DNA: TGCGCCAGCAGCTCCTGGACAGGGGACTACGAGCAGTACTTC. It is translated as CASSSWTGDYEQYF.